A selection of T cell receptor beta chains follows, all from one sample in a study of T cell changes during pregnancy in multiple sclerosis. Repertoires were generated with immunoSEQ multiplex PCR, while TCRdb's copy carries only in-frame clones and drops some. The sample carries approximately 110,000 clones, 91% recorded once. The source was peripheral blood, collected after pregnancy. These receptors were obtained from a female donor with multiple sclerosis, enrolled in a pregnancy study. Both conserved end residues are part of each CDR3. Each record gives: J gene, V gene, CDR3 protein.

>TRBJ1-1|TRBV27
CASSPLPGTGGTEAFF
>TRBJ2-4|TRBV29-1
CSAQTGIKNIQYF
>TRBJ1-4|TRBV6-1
CASSEEGAWGEKLFF
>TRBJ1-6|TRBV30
CAWSVGRGSSYNSPLHF
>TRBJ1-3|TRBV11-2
CASSLGGVSGNTIYF
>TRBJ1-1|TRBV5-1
CASSLVSGGGTEAFF
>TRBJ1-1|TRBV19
CASSIARGGKGRTEAFF
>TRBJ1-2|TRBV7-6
CASSPRLGLNYGYTF
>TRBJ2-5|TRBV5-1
CASSLGDSQETQYF
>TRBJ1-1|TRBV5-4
CASSPGQGRTEAFF
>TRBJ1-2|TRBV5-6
CASSPGTGYGYTF
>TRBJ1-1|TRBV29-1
CSVDLGGDTEAFF
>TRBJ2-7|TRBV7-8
CASSLIASGTFRQYF
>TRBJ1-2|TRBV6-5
CASRGGRGYTF
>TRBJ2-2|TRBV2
CASSEPVGATGELFF
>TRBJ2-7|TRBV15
CATSKGHRSYEQYF
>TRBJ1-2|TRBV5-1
CASSIRTGGARGYTF
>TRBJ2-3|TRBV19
CASSTQLVDTQYF
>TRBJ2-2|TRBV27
CASSLSGRGDTGELFF
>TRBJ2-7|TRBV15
CAVNPGHEQYF
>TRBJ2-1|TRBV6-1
CASRTSGGALDEQFF
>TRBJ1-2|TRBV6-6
CASGRTGSGYTF
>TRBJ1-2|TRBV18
CASSYGGYGYTF
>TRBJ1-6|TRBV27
CASSFSGISLFSPLHF
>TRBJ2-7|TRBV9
CASSVGGTGVLYEQYF
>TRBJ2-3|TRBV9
CASTSVEADTQYF
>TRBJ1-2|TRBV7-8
CASSWGDRGGNGYTF
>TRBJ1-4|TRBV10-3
CAISAQNEKLFF
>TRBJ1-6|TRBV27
CASRDSSYNSPLHF
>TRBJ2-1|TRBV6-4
CASSDTLGGASNEQFF
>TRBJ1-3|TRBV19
CASSLFPGFSGNTIYF
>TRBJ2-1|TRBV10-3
CAISVPSGGPLGPYNEQFF
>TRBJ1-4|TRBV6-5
CASPLGQPNEKLFF
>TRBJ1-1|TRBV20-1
CSAQRGGEAFF
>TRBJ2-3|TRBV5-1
CASSLVPGQGPGTDTQYF
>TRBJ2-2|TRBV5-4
CASSQTRSNTGELFF
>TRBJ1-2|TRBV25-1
CASSEGMGAYGYTF
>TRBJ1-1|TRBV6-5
CASSYSMSQAEAFF
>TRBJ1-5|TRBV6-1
CASSEETGDSQPQHF
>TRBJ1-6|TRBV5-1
CASSLVGTGESPLHF
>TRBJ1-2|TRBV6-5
CASRGDRGALHGYTF
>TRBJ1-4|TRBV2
CASRLDSPTNEKLFF